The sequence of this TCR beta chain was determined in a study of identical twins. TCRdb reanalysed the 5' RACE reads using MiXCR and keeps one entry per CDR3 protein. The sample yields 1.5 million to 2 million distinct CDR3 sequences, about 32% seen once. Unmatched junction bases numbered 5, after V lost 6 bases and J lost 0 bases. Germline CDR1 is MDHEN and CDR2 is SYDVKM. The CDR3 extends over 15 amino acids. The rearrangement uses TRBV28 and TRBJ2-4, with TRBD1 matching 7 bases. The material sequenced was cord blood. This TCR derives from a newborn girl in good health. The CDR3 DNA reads TGTGCCAGCAGCCTGGGACAGACAGCCAAAAACATTCAGTACTTC. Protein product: CASSLGQTAKNIQYF.